This TCR beta chain was documented in a study of blood T cells in healthy people across ages. About the study: When template switching was applied, about one barcoded beta molecule was captured per two T cells.

CDR3 length: 13 residues. V lost 5 bases, J lost 1 base, and 11 bases lay in between. Per the germline V gene, CDR1 is DFQATT and CDR2 is SNEGSKA (reference sequence). It was with a sample-barcoded 5' primer and a J-beta primer mix that a second PCR of roughly 6 to 11 cycles was run. The template-switch adaptor was a 5' adaptor with 12 random nucleotides. It tagged each cDNA molecule. Via MiXCR, TCRdb re-called the 5' RACE reads, giving one row per CDR3 protein. The table has 1.5 million to 2 million distinct CDR3 sequences, approximately 28% seen once. The clonotype comes from a woman in her 30s in good health. The sequenced sample consisted of blood. The chain couples TRBV20-1 to TRBJ2-5; tentative D call: TRBD2 (5 bases). The CDR3 sequence: CSAQAGPQETQYF. The CDR3 DNA follows: TGCAGTGCTCAGGCGGGCCCCCAAGAGACCCAGTACTTC.